At least ten counts were recorded for the clone carrying this T cell receptor (beta chain). Germline CDR1 is LNHDA and CDR2 is SQIVND (reference sequence). V lost 0 bases, J lost 6 bases, and 6 bases lay in between. There are 13 residues in the CDR3. This record belongs to a study of metastatic and nonmetastatic thyroid tumors. For the study at large: The study looked at repertoires side by side in blood and in tumor or nodule tissue from malignant and benign thyroid patients.

Before thyroid surgery, none of the patients had received any treatment. TCRdb re-analyzed the PCR reads through MiXCR. The sample includes about 41,000 clones, less than 35% of them seen just once. The sequence derives from a male donor with papillary thyroid cancer or a benign thyroid nodule (not recorded which). Some clones in this sample may be carry-over from other donors' samples. Input material: blood. The chain carries TRBV19 and TRBJ2-1; D gene unclear. The CDR3 sequence is CASSIDPGNEQFF. The CDR3 DNA reads TGTGCCAGTAGTATAGATCCAGGCAATGAGCAGTTCTTC.